This T cell receptor (beta chain) appears in the sequencing data of a study of CD8 T cells in ankylosing spondylitis. Many counts were recorded for this clonotype. Its target is not known. The CDR3 has 13 amino acids. The ends lost 8 bases at V and 7 bases at J; junction bases unmatched: 10. Germline assignment: CDR1 SNHLY and CDR2 FYNNEI. TCRdb processed the 5' RACE reads anew with MiXCR; each CDR3 protein has one entry. The table shows about 140,000 distinct CDR3 sequences, with under 35% occurring only once. Study results and limitations: What seemed typical of ankylosing spondylitis blood was a TCR beta motif built from roughly eight highly homologous variants.

The rearrangement joins TRBV2 to TRBJ2-7, with TRBD1 identical over 8 bases. This sequence was found in a male donor with ankylosing spondylitis. The sample taken for sequencing was synovial fluid, either unsorted or a sorted T cell fraction (not recorded which). In DNA, the CDR3 is TGTGCCAGCGGCGACAGGGGCCTGGGAGAGCAGTACTTC. Translating gives CASGDRGLGEQYF.